Listed below are T cell receptor beta chains from one sample, sequenced in a study of regulatory T cells in long-lasting Graves disease. Each CDR3 protein gets one entry after TCRdb re-called the multiplex PCR reads with MiXCR. The data hold 200,000 to 250,000 distinct CDR3 sequences, with 20% to 25% observed a single time. Here the sequenced sample was peripheral blood mononuclear cells (PBMCs), taken at new diagnosis, from a patient treated with antithyroid drugs. These TCRs come from a female donor with Graves disease. The CDR3 runs from the conserved cysteine through the conserved F or W. Each record gives: clone size, D gene, V gene, J gene, CDR3 protein, CDR3 DNA. D genes are given only for firm matches. Size values are once, few and many counts, or a class for expanded clones, and some rows have none.

clone size: many
D gene: NA
V gene: TRBV13
J gene: TRBJ1-3
CDR3 protein: CASQLSGNTIYF
CDR3 DNA: TGTGCCAGCCAACTCTCTGGAAACACCATATATTTT

clone size: many
D gene: TRBD2
V gene: TRBV6-2/TRBV6-3
J gene: TRBJ2-1
CDR3 protein: CASRGLAGAGSYNEQFF
CDR3 DNA: TGTGCCAGCAGGGGGCTAGCGGGGGCCGGCTCCTACAATGAGCAGTTCTTC

clone size: many
D gene: TRBD1
V gene: TRBV19
J gene: TRBJ2-3
CDR3 protein: CAVGDRGSTDTQYF
CDR3 DNA: TGTGCTGTTGGCGACAGGGGAAGCACAGATACGCAGTATTTT

clone size: NA
D gene: TRBD2
V gene: TRBV15
J gene: TRBJ2-7
CDR3 protein: CATSRGWTSSVEQYF
CDR3 DNA: TGTGCCACCAGCAGGGGCTGGACTAGCTCTGTCGAGCAGTACTTC

clone size: NA
D gene: TRBD1
V gene: TRBV19
J gene: TRBJ1-2
CDR3 protein: CASSPRGQRGGYTF
CDR3 DNA: TGTGCCAGTAGTCCCCGGGGACAGCGGGGTGGCTACACCTTC

clone size: NA
D gene: TRBD1
V gene: TRBV11-2
J gene: TRBJ2-7
CDR3 protein: CASSLPQTGRMDEQYF
CDR3 DNA: TGTGCCAGCAGCTTACCACAGACAGGGAGAATGGACGAGCAGTACTTC

clone size: few
D gene: TRBD2
V gene: TRBV6-1
J gene: TRBJ2-5
CDR3 protein: CASSRGSGGPGETQYF
CDR3 DNA: TGTGCCAGCAGTCGGGGTAGCGGGGGGCCAGGAGAGACCCAGTACTTC

clone size: many
D gene: NA
V gene: TRBV6-1
J gene: TRBJ2-7
CDR3 protein: CASSMPGIDYEQYF
CDR3 DNA: TGTGCCAGCAGTATGCCCGGGATCGATTACGAGCAGTACTTC

clone size: many
D gene: NA
V gene: TRBV28
J gene: TRBJ1-2
CDR3 protein: CASSFRYGYTF
CDR3 DNA: TGTGCCAGCAGTTTTCGTTATGGCTACACCTTC

clone size: many
D gene: NA
V gene: TRBV19
J gene: TRBJ2-7
CDR3 protein: CASSNGASPEQYF
CDR3 DNA: TGTGCCAGTAGTAACGGGGCCTCACCCGAGCAGTACTTC

clone size: many
D gene: TRBD2
V gene: TRBV20-1
J gene: TRBJ2-7
CDR3 protein: CSAPLWVAGAVSEQYF
CDR3 DNA: TGCAGTGCTCCACTGTGGGTAGCGGGAGCAGTTAGCGAGCAGTACTTC

clone size: many
D gene: NA
V gene: TRBV4-3
J gene: TRBJ2-1
CDR3 protein: CASSQDLKPPFVDEQFF
CDR3 DNA: TGCGCCAGCAGCCAAGATCTTAAGCCCCCTTTTGTAGATGAGCAGTTCTTC

clone size: NA
D gene: NA
V gene: TRBV6-4
J gene: TRBJ2-2
CDR3 protein: CASSLQFSGPNTGELFF
CDR3 DNA: TGTGCCAGCAGCCTCCAATTTTCCGGGCCGAACACCGGGGAGCTGTTTTTT

clone size: many
D gene: NA
V gene: TRBV28
J gene: TRBJ1-2
CDR3 protein: CASSLSGFGGYTF
CDR3 DNA: TGTGCCAGCAGCTTATCGGGTTTCGGTGGCTACACCTTC

clone size: NA
D gene: TRBD2
V gene: TRBV2
J gene: TRBJ2-1
CDR3 protein: CASSEDAGGEQFF
CDR3 DNA: TGTGCCAGCAGTGAAGACGCGGGAGGTGAGCAGTTCTTC

clone size: many
D gene: TRBD2
V gene: TRBV12-3/TRBV12-4
J gene: TRBJ2-1
CDR3 protein: CASRSQLAGGYNEQFF
CDR3 DNA: TGTGCCAGCAGGTCCCAACTAGCGGGGGGTTACAATGAGCAGTTCTTC

clone size: NA
D gene: TRBD2
V gene: TRBV11-2
J gene: TRBJ2-1
CDR3 protein: CASSRLAGAGGRHEQFF
CDR3 DNA: TGTGCCAGCAGCAGACTAGCGGGGGCGGGGGGCCGTCATGAGCAGTTCTTC

clone size: few
D gene: TRBD1
V gene: TRBV6-1
J gene: TRBJ1-1
CDR3 protein: CASGDRGATEAFF
CDR3 DNA: TGTGCCAGCGGAGACAGGGGAGCGACTGAAGCTTTCTTT

clone size: many
D gene: TRBD1
V gene: TRBV6-1
J gene: TRBJ2-7
CDR3 protein: CATDRGIYEQYF
CDR3 DNA: TGTGCCACCGACAGGGGGATCTACGAGCAGTACTTC

clone size: many
D gene: NA
V gene: TRBV25-1
J gene: TRBJ2-1
CDR3 protein: CASSESYLGSSYNEQFF
CDR3 DNA: TGTGCCAGCAGTGAATCGTACTTGGGCTCCTCCTACAATGAGCAGTTCTTC

clone size: NA
D gene: TRBD2
V gene: TRBV28
J gene: TRBJ2-7
CDR3 protein: CATETSGSLYEQYF
CDR3 DNA: TGTGCCACCGAGACTAGCGGGAGTCTTTACGAGCAGTACTTC